The rows below give T cell receptor beta chains drawn from one sample of a study of cytomegalovirus exposure and HLA in healthy donors. The protocol was immunoSEQ multiplex PCR, while the TCRdb copy is restricted to in-frame clones and leaves out a portion. The sample yields around 170,000 clones, 84% seen once. Input material: PBMCs. These receptors were taken from a boy under 10 years old in good health and CMV-seronegative. Both conserved end residues are part of each CDR3. The D gene is left open where the match is weak. Expanded clones get a size class; other rows say once, few or many, or leave the size out.

j_call v_call clone_size d_call cdr3_nt cdr3_aa
TRBJ1-1 TRBV5-1 once TRBD1 TGCGCCAGCAGCTTTACCCCTACCGGGACAGGAGGGACTGAAGCTTTCTTT CASSFTPTGTGGTEAFF
TRBJ1-2 TRBV6-5 . TRBD1 TGTGCCAGCAGCCCCGGGACAGCCTACTATGGCTACACCTTC CASSPGTAYYGYTF
TRBJ2-5 TRBV11-2 . . TGTGCCAGCAGGTTCATAGTAACCCAAGAGACCCAGTACTTC CASRFIVTQETQYF
TRBJ2-7 TRBV6-6 . TRBD1 TGTGCCAGCAGTACAGGGGGCGGGGAGCAGTACTTC CASSTGGGEQYF
TRBJ2-7 TRBV27 . TRBD1 TGTGCCAGCAGTTTTACCCGGGACAGTTTCTCCTACGAGCAGTACTTC CASSFTRDSFSYEQYF
TRBJ2-1 TRBV5-6 few TRBD2 TGTGCCAGCAGCCTCGGGACTAGCTGGGAGCAGTTCTTC CASSLGTSWEQFF
TRBJ2-2 TRBV2 . TRBD2 TGTGCCAGCAAGTTCTTGCGGGAGGCCGGGGAGCTGTTTTTT CASKFLREAGELFF
TRBJ2-7 TRBV19 . . TGTGCCAGTAGTATTGGGCAGGCCCACGAGCAGTACTTC CASSIGQAHEQYF
TRBJ1-5 TRBV4-2 few TRBD1 TGTGCCAGCAGCCACGGGACAGGGGATTCCAATCAGCCCCAGCATTTT CASSHGTGDSNQPQHF
TRBJ2-3 TRBV4-1 . TRBD2 TGCGCCAGCAGCCAAGGGACTAGCGGGAGCACAGATACGCAGTATTTT CASSQGTSGSTDTQYF
TRBJ2-2 TRBV6-1 . . TGTGCCAGCAGTGAAAATCTACCTCCCACCGGGGAGCTGTTTTTT CASSENLPPTGELFF
TRBJ2-3 TRBV27 . . TGTGCCAGCAGTTTCTTATCGGGAGTTGGCACAGATACGCAGTATTTT CASSFLSGVGTDTQYF
TRBJ1-2 TRBV28 . . TGTGCCAGCAGCCTTACAGGGCCCCACCACTATGGCTACACCTTC CASSLTGPHHYGYTF
TRBJ2-3 TRBV5-1 . TRBD2 TGCGCCAGCAGCTTTCGGACTAGCGGGAGCACAGATACGCAGTATTTT CASSFRTSGSTDTQYF
TRBJ2-7 TRBV5-6 . . TGTGCCAGCAGCTTGGCGATCGGCCTAGCATTGTACGAGCAGTACTTC CASSLAIGLALYEQYF
TRBJ2-3 TRBV5-4 few . TGTGCCAGCAGCACTTACACAGATACGCAGTATTTT CASSTYTDTQYF
TRBJ1-4 TRBV19 . . TGTGCCAGTAGTCCCCGCGGTCCAACTAATGAAAAACTGTTTTTT CASSPRGPTNEKLFF
TRBJ2-5 TRBV7-8 . . TGTGCCAGCAGCTTGGAGTGGGGCGGAGAGACCCAGTACTTC CASSLEWGGETQYF
TRBJ2-6 TRBV25-1 . TRBD1 TGTGCCAGCCGGGGGACAGGGGACTCTGGGGCCAACGTCCTGACTTTC CASRGTGDSGANVLTF
TRBJ2-7 TRBV7-8 . TRBD1 TGTGCCAGCAGCTCCCGGACAGGGGATTCCTACGAGCAGTACTTC CASSSRTGDSYEQYF
TRBJ2-1 TRBV18 . TRBD2 TGTGCCAGCTCACCGAGCGGGAGGGTAAATGAGCAGTTCTTC CASSPSGRVNEQFF
TRBJ2-7 TRBV19 . TRBD1 TGTGCCAGTAGTATCGAAGACAGGGTGAGCTACGAGCAGTACTTC CASSIEDRVSYEQYF
TRBJ2-3 TRBV5-1 . TRBD2 TGCGCCAGCAGCTCACGACTAGCGTCCCTGGGTACAGATACGCAGTATTTT CASSSRLASLGTDTQYF
TRBJ2-7 TRBV27 . TRBD2 TGTGCCAGCATTCGGCTAGCGGGAGGGGATTCCTACGAGCAGTACTTC CASIRLAGGDSYEQYF
TRBJ2-7 TRBV5-4 . TRBD2 TGTGCCAGCAGCTTGGGGGCGACTAGCGGGGTCTACGAGCAGTACTTC CASSLGATSGVYEQYF
TRBJ2-7 TRBV4-2 . TRBD2 TGTGCCAGCAGCCACCGTCCCGGGACTAGCTACGAGCAGTACTTC CASSHRPGTSYEQYF
TRBJ2-7 TRBV6-5 . . TGTGCCAGCAGTTACTCTACACGCTCCTACGAGCAGTACTTC CASSYSTRSYEQYF
TRBJ1-2 TRBV6-1 . . TGTGCCAGCAGTGACAGGGATGTGGGCTACACCTTC CASSDRDVGYTF
TRBJ1-2 TRBV29-1 . TRBD1 TGCAGCACAAGGGACAGCGGTGAACGAAACTATGGCTACACCTTC CSTRDSGERNYGYTF
TRBJ1-1 TRBV5-4 . TRBD1 TGTGCCAGCAGCTTCGGACAGGGGGGCACTGAAGCTTTCTTT CASSFGQGGTEAFF
TRBJ2-2 TRBV12-2 . . TGTGCAGACCGACTAGCGGGAGGTCCGAGCACCGGGGAGCTGTTTTTT CADRLAGGPSTGELFF
TRBJ2-3 TRBV6-5 . . TGTGCCAGCAGTTCTGTTCCAGGGGCGGGCACAGATACGCAGTATTTT CASSSVPGAGTDTQYF
TRBJ1-6 TRBV30 . TRBD1 TGTGCCTGGAGGCCAGGGGGCAATTCACCCCTCCACTTT CAWRPGGNSPLHF
TRBJ1-3 TRBV6-1 . . TGTGCCAGCAGGGACATAGGAAACACCATATATTTT CASRDIGNTIYF
TRBJ1-1 TRBV9 . . TGTGCCAGCAGCACCGACAGTTTAAGGAACACTGAAGCTTTCTTT CASSTDSLRNTEAFF